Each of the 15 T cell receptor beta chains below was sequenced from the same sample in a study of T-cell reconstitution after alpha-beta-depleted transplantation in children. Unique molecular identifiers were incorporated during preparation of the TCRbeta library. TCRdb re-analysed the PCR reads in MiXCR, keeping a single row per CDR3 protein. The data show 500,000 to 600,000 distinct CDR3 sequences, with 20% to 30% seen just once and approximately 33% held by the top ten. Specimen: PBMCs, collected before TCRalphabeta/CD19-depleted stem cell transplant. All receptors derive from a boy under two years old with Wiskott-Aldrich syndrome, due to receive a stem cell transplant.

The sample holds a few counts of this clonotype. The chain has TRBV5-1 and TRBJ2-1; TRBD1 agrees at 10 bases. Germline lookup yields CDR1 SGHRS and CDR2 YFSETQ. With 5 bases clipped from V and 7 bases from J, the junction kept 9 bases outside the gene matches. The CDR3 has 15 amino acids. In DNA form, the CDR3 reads TGCGCCAGCAGTTATGTTCGACAGGGGGCAAATGAGCAGTTCTTC. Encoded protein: CASSYVRQGANEQFF.

In DNA form, the CDR3 reads TGTGCCACCAGCAGATCAACAGGACCTAGCTCCTACAATGAGCAGTTCTTC. Residues: CATSRSTGPSSYNEQFF. This chain joins TRBV15 and TRBJ2-1; TRBD1 is a possible D gene (5 bases). Deletions cut 2 bases from V and 0 bases from J, with 14 bases between. Germline V CDR1 and CDR2: LNHNV, YYDKDF (reference sequence). The length of the CDR3 is 17 residues.

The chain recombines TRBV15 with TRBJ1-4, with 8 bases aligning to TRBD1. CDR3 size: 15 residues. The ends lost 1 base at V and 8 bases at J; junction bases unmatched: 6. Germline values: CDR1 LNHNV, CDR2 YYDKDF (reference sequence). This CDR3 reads CATSRGGTGNEKLFF. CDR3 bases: TGTGCCACCAGCAGAGGCGGGACAGGCAACGAAAAACTGTTTTTT.

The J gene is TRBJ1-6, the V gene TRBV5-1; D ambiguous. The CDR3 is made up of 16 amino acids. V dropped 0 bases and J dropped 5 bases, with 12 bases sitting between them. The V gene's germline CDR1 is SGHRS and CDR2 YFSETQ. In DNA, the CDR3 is TGCGCCAGCAGCTTGGTCGGCCGGCCGGATAATTCACCCCTCCACTTT. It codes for CASSLVGRPDNSPLHF.

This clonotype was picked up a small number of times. The CDR3 protein is CSATQLAGVREQYF. CDR3 DNA sequence: TGCAGTGCTACACAACTAGCGGGAGTCAGGGAGCAGTACTTC. The chain has TRBV20-1 and TRBJ2-7; 11 bases match TRBD2. Germline-derived CDR1 and CDR2 are DFQATT and SNEGSKA (reference sequence). Germline trimming cut 4 bases from V and 7 bases from J; bases unmatched to any gene: 9. The CDR3 runs 14 residues.

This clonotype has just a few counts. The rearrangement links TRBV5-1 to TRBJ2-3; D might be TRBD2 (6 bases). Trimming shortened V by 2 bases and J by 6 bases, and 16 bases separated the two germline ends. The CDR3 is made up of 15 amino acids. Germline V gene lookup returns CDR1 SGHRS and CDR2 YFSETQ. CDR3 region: CASSFVTGDLDTQYF. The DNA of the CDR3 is TGCGCCAGCAGCTTCGTGACGGGAGACCTGGATACGCAGTATTTT.

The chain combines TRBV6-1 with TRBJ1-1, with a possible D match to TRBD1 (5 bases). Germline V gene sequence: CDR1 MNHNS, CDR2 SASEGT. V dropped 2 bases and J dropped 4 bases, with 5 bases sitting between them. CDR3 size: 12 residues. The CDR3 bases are TGTGCCAGCAGTGAACAGGGCACTGAAGCTTTCTTT. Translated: CASSEQGTEAFF.

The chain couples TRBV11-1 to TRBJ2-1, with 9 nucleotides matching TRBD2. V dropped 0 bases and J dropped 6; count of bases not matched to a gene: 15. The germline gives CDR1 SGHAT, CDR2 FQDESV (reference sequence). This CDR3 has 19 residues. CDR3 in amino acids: CASSLASGLAGGPSNEQFF. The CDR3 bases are TGTGCCAGCAGCTTAGCTTCCGGTCTGGCGGGAGGGCCATCCAATGAGCAGTTCTTC.

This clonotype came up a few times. CDR3 sequence reads: CASSSTSGRNTQYF. The CDR3 coding sequence is TGTGCCAGCAGCTCGACTAGCGGGAGAAATACGCAGTATTTT. This chain connects TRBV7-9 to TRBJ2-3; TRBD2 aligns across 12 bases. This CDR3 has 14 residues. V was clipped by 4 bases and J by 7 bases; unmatched bases: 3. The germline CDR1 and CDR2 sequences are SEHNR and FQNEAQ (reference sequence).

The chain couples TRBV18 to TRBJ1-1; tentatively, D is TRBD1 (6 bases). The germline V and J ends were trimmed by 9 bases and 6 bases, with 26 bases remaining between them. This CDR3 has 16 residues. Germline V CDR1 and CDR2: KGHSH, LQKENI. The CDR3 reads CASLGLLGGLESEAFF. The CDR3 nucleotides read TGTGCCAGTCTCGGATTGTTAGGGGGGCTGGAGTCTGAAGCTTTCTTT. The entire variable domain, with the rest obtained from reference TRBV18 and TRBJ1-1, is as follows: NAGVMQNPRHLVRRRGQEARLRCSPMKGHSHVYWYRQLPEEGLKFMVYLQKENIIDESGMPKERFSAEFPKEGPSILRIQQVVRGDSAAYFCASLGLLGGLESEAFFGQGTRLTVV.

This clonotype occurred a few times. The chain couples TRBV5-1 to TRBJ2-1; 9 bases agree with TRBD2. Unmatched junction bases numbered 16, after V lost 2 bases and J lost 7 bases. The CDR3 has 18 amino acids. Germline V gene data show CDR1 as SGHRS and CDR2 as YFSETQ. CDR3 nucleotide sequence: TGCGCCAGCAGCTTAAGGACGGATGGCGGGAGGGCCTGGAATGAGCAGTTCTTC. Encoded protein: CASSLRTDGGRAWNEQFF.

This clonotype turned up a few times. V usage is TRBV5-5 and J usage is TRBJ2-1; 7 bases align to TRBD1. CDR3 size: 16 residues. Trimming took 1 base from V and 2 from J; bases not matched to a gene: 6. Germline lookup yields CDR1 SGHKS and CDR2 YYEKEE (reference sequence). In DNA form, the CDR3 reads TGTGCCAGCAGCTTGAAGGAGACAGGGCCCTACAATGAGCAGTTCTTC. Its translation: CASSLKETGPYNEQFF.

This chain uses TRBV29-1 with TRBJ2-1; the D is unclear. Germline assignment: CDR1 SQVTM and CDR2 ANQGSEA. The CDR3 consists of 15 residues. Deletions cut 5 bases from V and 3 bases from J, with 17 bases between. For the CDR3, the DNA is TGCAGCGTTCCCCGGGCCCTGAAGAGCTACAATGAGCAGTTCTTC. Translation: CSVPRALKSYNEQFF.

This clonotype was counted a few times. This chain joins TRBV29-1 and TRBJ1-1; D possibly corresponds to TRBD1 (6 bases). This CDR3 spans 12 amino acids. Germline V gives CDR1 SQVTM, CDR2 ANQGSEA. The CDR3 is CSANRAGTEAFF. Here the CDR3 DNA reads TGCAGTGCTAACAGGGCGGGCACTGAAGCTTTCTTT. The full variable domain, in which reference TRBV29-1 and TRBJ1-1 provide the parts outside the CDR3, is SAVISQKPSRDICQRGTSLTIQCQVDSQVTMMFWYRQQPGQSLTLIATANQGSEATYESGFVIDKFPISRPNLTFSTLTVSNMSPEDSSIYLCSANRAGTEAFFGQGTRLTVV.

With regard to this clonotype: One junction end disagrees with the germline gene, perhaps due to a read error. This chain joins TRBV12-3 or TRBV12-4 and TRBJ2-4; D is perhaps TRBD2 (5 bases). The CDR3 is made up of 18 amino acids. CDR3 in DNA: TGTGCCTGCAGTTTAGAGGGCCCACTAGTGAGCGCCAAAAACATTCAGTACTTC. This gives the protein CACSLEGPLVSAKNIQYF.